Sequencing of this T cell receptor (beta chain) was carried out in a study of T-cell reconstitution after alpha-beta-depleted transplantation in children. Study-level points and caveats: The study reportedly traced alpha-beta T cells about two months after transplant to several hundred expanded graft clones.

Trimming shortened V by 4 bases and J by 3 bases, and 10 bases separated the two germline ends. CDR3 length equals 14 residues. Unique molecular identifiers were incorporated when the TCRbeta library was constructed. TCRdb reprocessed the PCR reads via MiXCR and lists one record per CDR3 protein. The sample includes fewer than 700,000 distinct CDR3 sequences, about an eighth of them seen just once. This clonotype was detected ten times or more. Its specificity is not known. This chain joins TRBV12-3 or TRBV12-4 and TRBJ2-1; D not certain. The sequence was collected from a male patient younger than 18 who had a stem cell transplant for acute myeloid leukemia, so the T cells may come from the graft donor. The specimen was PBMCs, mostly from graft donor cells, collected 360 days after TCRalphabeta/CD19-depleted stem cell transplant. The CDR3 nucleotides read TGTGCCAGCAGTTCAGGAACGGTCTACAATGAGCAGTTCTTC. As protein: CASSSGTVYNEQFF.